Listed below are T cell receptor beta chains from one sample, sequenced in a study of blood T cell repertoires in COVID-19. Some clones are missing from TCRdb's copy, which holds only in-frame ones; the method was immunoSEQ multiplex PCR. The data hold under 250,000 clones, with approximately 83% observed a single time. What was sequenced was peripheral blood. These receptor sequences come from a man older than 75 with acute or convalescent COVID-19. Each CDR3 is given with its conserved first and last residue.

V	J	CDR3
TRBV9	TRBJ2-5	CASSVESPETQYF
TRBV5-1	TRBJ2-3	CASSLDSGYDTQYF
TRBV19	TRBJ2-7	CASSIKGYRGGEQYF
TRBV6-5	TRBJ2-7	CASSRQGAGYEQYF
TRBV7-9	TRBJ2-7	CASSLPSVGGTYEQYF
TRBV18	TRBJ2-1	CASSPPGQGYEQFF
TRBV5-1	TRBJ2-1	CASSFDGLAGAPSYNEQFF
TRBV2	TRBJ2-7	CASSESFFAYEQYF
TRBV7-9	TRBJ2-7	CASSSGLALNYEQYF
TRBV19	TRBJ1-5	CASSNRQGYQPQHF
TRBV2	TRBJ2-3	CASRVRGGPTDTQYF
TRBV4-2	TRBJ1-4	CASSPGQGVGKLFF
TRBV24-1	TRBJ2-3	CATSDYGLAGGLSTDTQYF
TRBV7-9	TRBJ2-3	CAGSLGGQGTDTQYF
TRBV7-8	TRBJ1-6	CASGPGGRTLHF
TRBV27	TRBJ2-7	CASSPSPSGKYEQYF
TRBV19	TRBJ1-5	CASSQGTGGYQPQHF
TRBV19	TRBJ2-7	CASKGTSGSSYEQYF
TRBV9	TRBJ1-2	CASSVEAGGRRGYTF
TRBV5-1	TRBJ1-6	CASSFGQARNSPLHF
TRBV2	TRBJ1-6	CASSEALRSNSPLHF
TRBV6-1	TRBJ2-5	CASSERIGTTQETQYF
TRBV3-1/TRBV3-2	TRBJ2-7	CASSGDRGRHEQYF
TRBV7-8	TRBJ2-1	CASSLTIAGEQFF
TRBV5-4	TRBJ2-5	CASSLSAMTGEETQYF
TRBV4-2	TRBJ2-7	CASSQPSASGRAEQYF
TRBV15	TRBJ1-1	CATSRAGQGETEAFF
TRBV6-5	TRBJ1-1	CAVSRQENMEAFF
TRBV27	TRBJ2-1	CASGSTGGRYNEQFF
TRBV5-1	TRBJ2-7	CASSSDSYEQYF
TRBV2	TRBJ1-6	CATKLHGYNSPLHF
TRBV10-2	TRBJ2-7	CASSDNHDGGNPYEQYF
TRBV10-3	TRBJ2-7	CAIRASGTAYEQYF
TRBV10-3	TRBJ2-7	CAISDPGQGFSYEQYF
TRBV6-5	TRBJ2-5	CASSYSHFQETQYF
TRBV30	TRBJ1-2	CAWSVRRENGYTF
TRBV6-7	TRBJ2-2	CASSPIREEGDTGELFF
TRBV9	TRBJ1-6	CASSERTGGTNSPLHF
TRBV4-1	TRBJ2-1	CASSQGRVAGGIYNEQFF
TRBV5-6	TRBJ2-3	CASCPTGGNTQYF
TRBV3-1/TRBV3-2	TRBJ2-5	CASSFWVAGKETQYF
TRBV4-1	TRBJ1-6	CASSQLAYGQGAWAYNSPLHF
TRBV6-5	TRBJ1-1	CASSYEHGQRRGLFF
TRBV5-1	TRBJ2-5	CASSPLGTGLQETQYF
TRBV7-9	TRBJ2-7	CASSLEETTYEQYF
TRBV28	TRBJ1-2	CASSTRDRGPDGYTF
TRBV27	TRBJ1-6	CASSFQGRIYNSPLHF
TRBV4-2	TRBJ2-1	CASSQAVAGEQFF
TRBV9	TRBJ1-2	CASSVGQGNYGYTF
TRBV29-1	TRBJ1-1	CSVTRGTGEAFF
TRBV7-7	TRBJ2-1	CASSLQFSGDATYNEQFF
TRBV12-3/TRBV12-4	TRBJ2-7	CASKSTGSYEQYF
TRBV30	TRBJ1-4	CAWGPRDRDEKLFF
TRBV11-2	TRBJ2-7	CASSSARGLGYEQYF
TRBV18	TRBJ2-3	CASSRGLAGGTDTQYF